The rows below give T cell receptor beta chains drawn from one sample of a study of T cells in Graves' hyperthyroidism and ophthalmopathy. A single record per CDR3 protein comes from TCRdb applying MiXCR to the multiplex PCR reads. The sample has under 400,000 distinct CDR3 sequences; roughly 17% are singletons. Sequencing was performed on blood. The receptor set was obtained from a man aged 25 to 45 with Graves' hyperthyroidism. Both conserved end residues are part of each CDR3. D genes are given only for firm matches. The size field is filled for only some rows; it gives once, few, many or a size class.

few,NA,TRBV24-1,TRBJ1-5,TGTGCCACAGCCCCTAGGGATGGCAATCAGCCCCAGCATTTT,CATAPRDGNQPQHF
many,NA,TRBV18,TRBJ1-1,TGTGCCAGCTCACCAGACGCAGCCGGAACTGAAGCTTTCTTT,CASSPDAAGTEAFF
NA,NA,TRBV19,TRBJ1-2,TGTGCCAGTAGTATAGAGGGGACCACCTTCTATGGCTACACCTTC,CASSIEGTTFYGYTF
NA,NA,TRBV7-3,TRBJ2-5,TGTGCCAGCAGCTTAACGATGTCCCAAGAGACCCAGTACTTC,CASSLTMSQETQYF
many,NA,TRBV27,TRBJ1-5,TGTGCCAGCAGTTTAGTGGAACAGCCCCAGCATTTT,CASSLVEQPQHF
few,NA,TRBV19,TRBJ1-5,TGTGCCAGTAGTATTCTGGGAAGAATTCAGCCCCAGCATTTT,CASSILGRIQPQHF
many,NA,TRBV6-1,TRBJ1-1,TGTGCCAGCCGGAAGGGGTTAAACACTGAAGCTTTCTTT,CASRKGLNTEAFF
few,TRBD2,TRBV30,TRBJ2-3,TGTGCCTGGTGTTCTAGCGGGAGCACAGATACGCAGTATTTT,CAWCSSGSTDTQYF
many,NA,TRBV30,TRBJ1-3,TGTGCCTGGGACAGCGTCTCTGGAAACACCATATATTTT,CAWDSVSGNTIYF
once,TRBD2,TRBV7-8,TRBJ2-1,TGTGCCAGCAGCGGCCGGACGGACGTCGGGGGGGGGGGGTGGGATGAGCAGTTCTTC,CASSGRTDVGGGGWDEQFF
few,NA,TRBV11-2,TRBJ2-1,TGTGCCAGCAGCTTACCCCCTCGAGCCCTGGGCTACAATGAGCAGTTCTTC,CASSLPPRALGYNEQFF
many,TRBD2,TRBV7-8,TRBJ2-3,TGTGCCAGCAGCGGCGAGACTAGCGGGGGGAATACAGATACGCAGTATTTT,CASSGETSGGNTDTQYF
few,TRBD1,TRBV20-1,TRBJ1-5,TGCAGTGCTAGTGGACAGGGCGGAAGGCCCCAGCATTTT,CSASGQGGRPQHF
many,NA,TRBV28,TRBJ1-5,TGTGCCAGCAGTTCAAAGGGACGGCCTAGCAATCAGCCCCAGCATTTT,CASSSKGRPSNQPQHF
few,TRBD1,TRBV27,TRBJ1-2,TGTGCCAGCAGTTTAGATGGAACAGGGGGGAGATATGGCTACACCTTC,CASSLDGTGGRYGYTF
NA,TRBD2,TRBV18,TRBJ2-7,TGTGCCAGCTCCCCAGGGCTAGCGGGAGGGTCCGAGCAGTACTTC,CASSPGLAGGSEQYF
many,NA,TRBV29-1,TRBJ2-2,TGCAGCGTTGAACCCCCGGGCAGGGGCGGGGAGCTGTTTTTT,CSVEPPGRGGELFF
NA,NA,TRBV12-3/TRBV12-4,TRBJ2-2,TGTGCCAGCACCCCATTACGGAACACCGGGGAGCTGTTTTTT,CASTPLRNTGELFF
NA,TRBD2,TRBV2,TRBJ2-7,TGTGCCAGCAGCAGGCGGGGGGCTGGTGCGAGGGAGCAGTACTTC,CASSRRGAGAREQYF
many,TRBD2,TRBV7-9,TRBJ2-1,TGTGCCAGCAGCTTGGAGAGCGGGGATTACAATGAGCAGTTCTTC,CASSLESGDYNEQFF
few,NA,TRBV24-1,TRBJ2-3,TGTGCCACCAGTGATATATCCGCTAGTAGCCCCATTGATACGCAGTATTTT,CATSDISASSPIDTQYF
NA,NA,TRBV10-2,TRBJ2-1,TGCGCCAGCAGTGAGTCGACTCGGGGTAGCGTGAGCTCCTACAATGAGCAGTTCTTC,CASSESTRGSVSSYNEQFF
few,TRBD2,TRBV4-1,TRBJ2-3,TGCGCCAGCAGCCGGGGACTAGCCTCTAGCACAGATACGCAGTATTTT,CASSRGLASSTDTQYF
many,NA,TRBV30,TRBJ1-6,TGTGCCTGGAGTGTCCCCGAAACAGGATTCAATTCACCCCTCCACTTT,CAWSVPETGFNSPLHF
NA,NA,TRBV28,TRBJ2-7,TGTGCCAGCAGCAGGGACGGTGGTGAGCAGTACTTC,CASSRDGGEQYF
few,NA,TRBV29-1,TRBJ1-1,TGCAGCGTTGGCAAGAACACTGAAGCTTTCTTT,CSVGKNTEAFF
NA,NA,TRBV6-1,TRBJ2-7,TGTGCCAGCAGTCCTATTGGGGACTACGAGCAGTACTTC,CASSPIGDYEQYF
many,NA,TRBV27,TRBJ2-7,TGTGCCAGCAGTCAAGTTCTCTCGACGGGGGTGGACGAGCAGTACTTC,CASSQVLSTGVDEQYF
many,NA,TRBV2,TRBJ1-3,TGTGCCAGCAGAGAAAGGGACCTGGCTGGAAACACCATATATTTT,CASRERDLAGNTIYF
NA,TRBD2,TRBV6-1,TRBJ2-1,TGTGCCAGCAGTTCCCCCGGGACTAGCGGTATCCAGCAGTTCTTC,CASSSPGTSGIQQFF
many,NA,TRBV29-1,TRBJ2-3,TGCAGCGTGCGGGTGGGGGCCCCCACAGATACGCAGTATTTT,CSVRVGAPTDTQYF
many,NA,TRBV10-3,TRBJ2-7,TGTGCCATTGGAGGTTCAGACGAGCAGTACTTC,CAIGGSDEQYF
many,NA,TRBV11-2,TRBJ2-5,TGTGCCAGCAGCTTAGAAGGGGGAAGGGAGACCCAGTACTTC,CASSLEGGRETQYF
many,TRBD2,TRBV6-5,TRBJ2-1,TGTGCCAGCAGTTACTCCACTAGCGGGAGTAGCTGGGCGCAGGAGCAGTTCTTC,CASSYSTSGSSWAQEQFF
many,NA,TRBV12-3/TRBV12-4,TRBJ2-1,TGTGCCAGCAGTTTAACCAGGGAGAATGAGCAGTTCTTC,CASSLTRENEQFF
many,TRBD1,TRBV11-3,TRBJ1-1,TGTGCCAGCAGCTACAGGGGGCACACTGAAGCTTTCTTT,CASSYRGHTEAFF
few,NA,TRBV11-1,TRBJ2-7,TGTGCCAGCAGCCTCAACGGCGAGAGCTCCATCTACGAGCAGTACTTC,CASSLNGESSIYEQYF
NA,NA,TRBV19,TRBJ2-1,TGTGCCAGTAGTGACCCCCCGAGGCGGACCTCCTACAATGAGCAGTTCTTC,CASSDPPRRTSYNEQFF
many,TRBD2,TRBV11-3,TRBJ2-1,TGTGCCAGCAGCTTGGGAGAGGCGGGAGGGCAGTTCTTC,CASSLGEAGGQFF
many,NA,TRBV5-1,TRBJ1-5,TGCGCCAGCAGCTTAGGGACCAATCAGCCCCAGCATTTT,CASSLGTNQPQHF
many,TRBD1,TRBV6-1,TRBJ2-3,TGTGCCAGCACCCGGACAGGGGAAGGCACAGATACGCAGTATTTT,CASTRTGEGTDTQYF
NA,NA,TRBV30,TRBJ2-7,TGTGCCTGGAGTCCGGGGCTCTACGAGCAGTGCTTC,CAWSPGLYEQCF
many,NA,TRBV18,TRBJ2-7,TGTGCCAGCTCACCAACGAGGGGTGGCTACGAGCAGTACTTC,CASSPTRGGYEQYF
few,NA,TRBV2,TRBJ1-2,TGTGCCAGCGCAAGGGAAGACTATGGCTACACCTTC,CASAREDYGYTF
few,NA,TRBV29-1,TRBJ2-1,TGCAGCGTTGAAGCCCCCGACTACAATGAGCAGTTCTTC,CSVEAPDYNEQFF
many,NA,TRBV30,TRBJ2-2,TGTGCCTGGAGTGTACTAGACAGGAACACCGGGGAGCTGTTTTTT,CAWSVLDRNTGELFF
few,TRBD1,TRBV28,TRBJ1-4,TGTGCCAGCAGTTTAAAGGCAGGGGGCGGCGAAAAACTGTTTTTT,CASSLKAGGGEKLFF
many,TRBD1,TRBV11-3,TRBJ2-3,TGTGCCAGCAGCTCGGGACAGAGCACAGATACGCAGTATTTT,CASSSGQSTDTQYF
NA,NA,TRBV20-1,TRBJ1-2,TGCAGTGCTCCCCCGGACCACCTCGGCTACACCTTC,CSAPPDHLGYTF
many,NA,TRBV5-6,TRBJ2-7,TGTGCCAGCAGCTTTGGGGGAACCTACGAGCAGTACTTC,CASSFGGTYEQYF